Listed below are T cell receptor beta chains from one sample, sequenced in a study of T-cell memory formation after mild COVID-19. TCRdb re-called the 5' RACE reads through MiXCR, storing one row per CDR3 protein. The sample includes approximately 150,000 distinct CDR3 sequences, approximately 6% of them seen just once. The sequencing input was PBMCs or a T cell subset sorted from them (not recorded which). Receptor source: an adult woman who had mild COVID-19 (a few samples of this study predate the infection). Cell type and time point are not known. CDR3s include the opening cysteine and the closing phenylalanine or tryptophan. D genes are given only for firm matches. Only some rows state a clone size, as once, few, many or a class for expanded clones.

>TRBV29-1|few|TRBJ1-1|TRBD1
TGCAGCGTGACAGGGGCATTGAACACTGAAGCTTTCTTT
CSVTGALNTEAFF
>TRBV12-3/TRBV12-4|.|TRBJ2-5|.
TGTGCCAGCAGTCCGCAAGGGAGGAGGGAGACCCAGTACTTC
CASSPQGRRETQYF
>TRBV14|.|TRBJ2-6|.
TGTGCCAGCAGCCGCCAAGTTACAATCTCTGGGGCCAACGTCCTGACTTTC
CASSRQVTISGANVLTF
>TRBV7-2|many|TRBJ2-7|.
TGTGCCAGGCCACCGGGGGCCTTCCGAGACTACGAGCAGTACTTC
CARPPGAFRDYEQYF
>TRBV6-6|many|TRBJ2-2|TRBD1
TGTGCCAGCAGAGCTGAGCAGGGGGCGAAAGGCGGGGAGCTGTTTTTT
CASRAEQGAKGGELFF
>TRBV19|.|TRBJ2-3|.
TGTGCCACGAGGCCCCAAGATGCAGATACGCAGTATTTT
CATRPQDADTQYF
>TRBV2|many|TRBJ2-7|.
TGTGCCAGCAGTGAAGCAAGGGGAAACGAGCAGTACTTC
CASSEARGNEQYF
>TRBV12-3/TRBV12-4|medium-sized|TRBJ2-7|.
TGTGCCAGCAGTTTACAATACGAGCAGTACTTC
CASSLQYEQYF
>TRBV5-1|many|TRBJ2-1|TRBD1
TGCGCCAGCAGTCCTGGCGGACAGGTGTTGGGCAATGAGCAGTTCTTC
CASSPGGQVLGNEQFF
>TRBV5-4|.|TRBJ1-2|.
TGTGCCAGCAGCGACATATCAGTTCAGGGTGGCTACACCTTC
CASSDISVQGGYTF
>TRBV9|many|TRBJ1-6|.
TGTGCCAGCAGCGGGGACCTGGCTTCACCCCTCCACTTT
CASSGDLASPLHF
>TRBV11-3|few|TRBJ2-2|.
TGTGCCAGCAGCTCATCGGGGACGGCTTCCACCGGGGAGCTGTTTTTT
CASSSSGTASTGELFF
>TRBV7-2|many|TRBJ2-7|TRBD2
TGTGCCAGCAGCTTCGCTAGCGGGAGTAACTACGAGCAGTACTTC
CASSFASGSNYEQYF
>TRBV7-2|many|TRBJ1-2|.
TGTGCCAGCACCCTTTCGGTTTATGGGGCGCGTGGCTATGGCTACACCTTC
CASTLSVYGARGYGYTF
>TRBV7-2|many|TRBJ2-3|TRBD1
TGTGCCAGCAGCCGACAGGGACCAGATACGCAGTATTTT
CASSRQGPDTQYF
>TRBV7-2|many|TRBJ2-6|.
TGTGCCAGTTCTCCGATCATCTCTGGGGCCAACGTCCTGACTTTC
CASSPIISGANVLTF
>TRBV11-3|many|TRBJ2-5|.
TGTGCCAGCAGCTTAGGTATCCAGGCCCAAGAGACCCAGTACTTC
CASSLGIQAQETQYF
>TRBV12-3/TRBV12-4|many|TRBJ1-2|TRBD1
TGTGCCAGCAGTTCCTACAGGGGCTATGGCTACACCTTC
CASSSYRGYGYTF
>TRBV29-1|few|TRBJ2-2|.
TGCAGCGCCAGGACCGTTCTAGCCGGGGAGCTGTTTTTT
CSARTVLAGELFF
>TRBV27|.|TRBJ2-1|.
TGTGCCAGCAGTGTAAGACTTGGGGGCTTATACAATGAGCAGTTCTTC
CASSVRLGGLYNEQFF
>TRBV7-9|few|TRBJ2-1|.
TGTGCCAGCAGCTTAGTGGGTAGTCCCTACAATGAGCAGTTCTTC
CASSLVGSPYNEQFF
>TRBV20-1|many|TRBJ2-5|.
TGCAGCCTGGGGACCCAGTACTTC
CSLGTQYF
>TRBV10-3|many|TRBJ2-7|.
TGTGCCACCAGGGACACAGGTACCCCCTACGAGCAGTACTTC
CATRDTGTPYEQYF
>TRBV5-5|.|TRBJ2-1|TRBD2
TGTGCCAGCAACCCGTCAGCGGGGGCTTACAATGAGCAGTTCTTC
CASNPSAGAYNEQFF
>TRBV20-1|few|TRBJ2-5|TRBD2
TGCAGTGCTAGAGATCCCTTCGGGACTAGCACTATGGAGACCCAGTACTTC
CSARDPFGTSTMETQYF
>TRBV7-8|.|TRBJ2-7|.
TGTGCCAGCAGCTTAATGGTGGCTAGCTCCTACGAGCAGTACTTC
CASSLMVASSYEQYF
>TRBV6-4|few|TRBJ1-1|.
TGTGCCAGCAGTGACAGAGGAGGTGGCACTGAAGCTTTCTTT
CASSDRGGGTEAFF
>TRBV3-1|many|TRBJ2-5|.
TGTGCCAGCAGCCGGGAACAGTTCCAAGAGACCCAGTACTTC
CASSREQFQETQYF
>TRBV7-9|many|TRBJ2-1|TRBD2
TGTGCCAGCAGCATGAGCGGGAAGGCGGGCAATGAGCAGTTCTTC
CASSMSGKAGNEQFF
>TRBV5-1|many|TRBJ2-5|TRBD2
TGCGCCAGCAGCAGGACTAGCGGGGGCCAGGGGACGGCCCAGTACTTC
CASSRTSGGQGTAQYF
>TRBV20-1|.|TRBJ2-3|TRBD2
TGCAGTGCTAGAGTTCCCCTTACAGGGACCCCGGGACTAGCGGGAGGGACGAACACAGATACGCAGTATTTT
CSARVPLTGTPGLAGGTNTDTQYF
>TRBV4-3|.|TRBJ1-1|TRBD1
TGCGCCAGCAGCCAAGAACAGGGGTATACCGCTGAAGCTTTCTTT
CASSQEQGYTAEAFF
>TRBV20-1|many|TRBJ1-1|TRBD1
TGCAGTGCTAGATCCCTCGGACAGGGTTGGACTGAAGCTTTCTTT
CSARSLGQGWTEAFF
>TRBV5-1|.|TRBJ2-1|TRBD2
TGCGCCAGCAGCTTGACGGTAGCGGGAGGGGGAGAGCAGTTCTTC
CASSLTVAGGGEQFF
>TRBV11-2|few|TRBJ2-1|TRBD2
TGTGCCAGCAGCCCCGCTAGCGGTGCCTACAATGAGCAGTTCTTC
CASSPASGAYNEQFF
>TRBV14|.|TRBJ1-2|.
TGTGCCAGCAGCCAAGTGGCCCAGGGAATCTATGGCTACACCTTC
CASSQVAQGIYGYTF
>TRBV6-2/TRBV6-3|few|TRBJ1-5|.
TGTGCCAGCAGTTTCGACACTAGCAATCAGCCCCAGCATTTT
CASSFDTSNQPQHF
>TRBV6-5|many|TRBJ1-4|TRBD1
TGTGCCAGCAGTTACTCCGGACAGGGGAATGAAAAACTGTTTTTT
CASSYSGQGNEKLFF
>TRBV3-1|.|TRBJ2-7|TRBD2
TGTGCCAGCAGCCAAGAATCCCTACTAGCGGGAGAGGGCGAGCAGTACTTC
CASSQESLLAGEGEQYF
>TRBV12-3/TRBV12-4|.|TRBJ2-2|.
TGTGCCAGCAGTCAAAGGGGCGCGGGAACCGGGGAGCTGTTTTTT
CASSQRGAGTGELFF
>TRBV24-1|few|TRBJ2-1|.
TGTGCCACCAAGGGCGGACCTAGTCCCTACAATGAGCAGTTCTTC
CATKGGPSPYNEQFF
>TRBV5-1|.|TRBJ2-5|TRBD1
TGCGCCAGCAGCCAAGGACAGGGGACGGAGACCCAGTACTTC
CASSQGQGTETQYF
>TRBV12-3/TRBV12-4|many|TRBJ2-1|TRBD1
TGTGCCAGCAGTTTATCGGGGACAGGGATGGAGTTCTTC
CASSLSGTGMEFF
>TRBV7-2|many|TRBJ2-1|.
TGTGCCAGCAGCCCCGACTTAATCTCCTACAATGAGCAGTTCTTC
CASSPDLISYNEQFF
>TRBV3-1|.|TRBJ2-1|TRBD2
TGTGCCAGCAGCGGTCGTGGCGGGAGTGGGTTTGGGAATGAGCAGTTCTTC
CASSGRGGSGFGNEQFF
>TRBV5-1|.|TRBJ1-2|.
TGCGCCAGCAGCACCAGGAGCGCTAACTATGGCTACACCTTC
CASSTRSANYGYTF
>TRBV6-5|.|TRBJ2-3|TRBD1
TGTGCCAGCAGTTACTCGATACCCGGGACAGGGGCCAGAGATACGCAGTATTTT
CASSYSIPGTGARDTQYF
>TRBV6-5|few|TRBJ1-2|TRBD1
TGTGCCAGCAGGCAATCCTCAGGGGGCATCTATGGCTACACCTTC
CASRQSSGGIYGYTF
>TRBV7-2|.|TRBJ2-7|TRBD2
TGTGCCAGCAGCCGCGGGACTAGCGGAAACTACGAGCAGTACTTC
CASSRGTSGNYEQYF
>TRBV29-1|few|TRBJ2-3|TRBD1
TGCAGCGTTGACCCGGGACAGCACACAGATACGCAGTATTTT
CSVDPGQHTDTQYF
>TRBV5-1|.|TRBJ2-3|.
TGCGCCAGCGGGTCGGGACATTCCAAGGGAGGACCAGATACGCAGTATTTT
CASGSGHSKGGPDTQYF
>TRBV3-1|few|TRBJ2-5|.
TGTGCCAGCAGCCAAGGTGGAAGCGAACAAGAGACCCAGTACTTC
CASSQGGSEQETQYF
>TRBV4-1|few|TRBJ2-2|.
TGCGCCAGCAGCCAAAGGGGGGGTTCGAACACCGGGGAGCTGTTTTTT
CASSQRGGSNTGELFF
>TRBV10-3|.|TRBJ2-3|TRBD2
TGTGCCATCAGTGAGTCCCGTGCTAGCGGGACAGATACGCAGTATTTT
CAISESRASGTDTQYF
>TRBV4-1|.|TRBJ2-7|TRBD1
TGCGCCAGCAGCCAACCGGGACAGGGGAAGGACGAGCAGTACTTC
CASSQPGQGKDEQYF
>TRBV29-1|few|TRBJ1-2|TRBD1
TGCAGCGTTGCCAGGGGACAGGGTGGAGGCGGCTACACCTTC
CSVARGQGGGGYTF
>TRBV12-3/TRBV12-4|many|TRBJ2-7|.
TGTGCCAGCAGACGATCCTACGAGCAGTACTTC
CASRRSYEQYF